The next 17 T cell receptor beta chains were all read from a single sample in a study of shared clonotypes between healthy human individuals. The table came from immunoSEQ multiplex PCR; TCRdb's copy has only in-frame clones and leaves some out. The sample has a few million clones, around 95% seen once. Sequencing was carried out using naive CD4+ T cells sorted from blood. As to subset: CD45RA+ positively selected. The receptors were gathered from a man younger than 35 in good health.

The chain is built from TRBV5-4 and TRBJ1-2, with 9 bases fitting TRBD1. The V and J ends lost 0 bases and 5 bases, in that order; junction bases with no gene match: 5. This CDR3 spans 15 amino acids. The germline V gene has CDR1 SGHNT and CDR2 YYREEE (reference sequence). CDR3 protein: CASSLGGGQGYGYTF. The CDR3 DNA is TGTGCCAGCAGCTTGGGGGGCGGACAGGGGTATGGCTACACCTTC.

In its sample, this clone was seen once. This chain uses TRBV19 with TRBJ1-1; the D is unclear. Germline CDR1 is LNHDA and CDR2 is SQIVND (reference sequence). Trimming shortened V by 5 bases and J by 4 bases, and 14 bases separated the two germline ends. The CDR3 length is 14 residues. CDR3 residues: CASSPEPNPTEAFF. The CDR3 DNA reads as TGTGCCAGTAGTCCCGAGCCTAATCCCACTGAAGCTTTCTTT.

The chain joins TRBV7-2 to TRBJ2-7; 13 nucleotides line up with TRBD2. Germline assignment: CDR1 SGHTA and CDR2 FQGNSA. V trimming: 3 bases; J trimming: 0 bases; junction bases outside the gene matches: 11. The CDR3 is 19 amino acids. In nucleotides, the CDR3 is TGTGCCAGCAGCTTGGTCCCGCCGGGACTAGCGGGATCCTCCTACGAGCAGTACTTC. Translated, it gives CASSLVPPGLAGSSYEQYF.

V gene TRBV7-8 combines with J gene TRBJ1-6, with a possible D match to TRBD1 (6 bases). The CDR3 length is 15 residues. Germline lookup yields CDR1 SGHVS and CDR2 FQNEAQ. The V end lost 0 bases, the J end lost 5 bases, and 8 bases lay between the germline ends. CDR3 loop: CASSLAGGDNSPLHF. CDR3 sequence (DNA): TGTGCCAGCAGCTTAGCAGGGGGGGATAATTCACCCCTCCACTTT.

The chain recombines TRBV5-4 with TRBJ2-2; a weak D match, TRBD2 (6 bases). Trimming removed 0 bases from V and 7 bases from J, with 13 bases in between. This CDR3 spans 15 amino acids. CDR1 and CDR2 (germline): SGHNT, YYREEE (reference sequence). The CDR3 bases are TGTGCCAGCAGCTTGGCGGCCGGGGGAATCGGGGAGCTGTTTTTT. Amino acids: CASSLAAGGIGELFF.

This clone was seen only once. V is TRBV11-2 and J is TRBJ2-7; TRBD1 matches at 7 bases. Germline V CDR1 and CDR2: SGHAT, FQNNGV. V lost 2 bases and J lost 3; bases outside the gene matches: 4. The CDR3 loop spans 14 amino acids. Here the CDR3 DNA reads TGTGCCAGCAGCTTAATGGGGACAGTCTACGAGCAGTACTTC. As protein: CASSLMGTVYEQYF. The full variable domain, completed using reference TRBV11-2 and TRBJ2-7, is EAGVAQSPRYKIIEKRQSVAFWCNPISGHATLYWYQQILGQGPKLLIQFQNNGVVDDSQLPKDRFSAERLKGVDSTLKIQPAKLEDSAVYLCASSLMGTVYEQYFGPGTRLTVT.

This sequence joins TRBV2 and TRBJ2-3; 11 positions agree with TRBD1. Per germline, CDR1 SNHLY and CDR2 FYNNEI. CDR3 length equals 15 residues. The V segment lost 5 bases and the J segment 5 bases; nucleotides outside the gene matches: 6. The CDR3 region is CASSPGQGAEDTQYF. The CDR3 DNA reads TGTGCCAGCAGTCCAGGACAGGGGGCGGAAGATACGCAGTATTTT.

The V call is TRBV30, the J call TRBJ2-7, with D possibly being TRBD2 (5 bases). V lost 0 bases and J lost 3, with 15 bases in between. This CDR3 region has 15 residues. Germline lookup yields CDR1 GTSNPN and CDR2 SVGIG (reference sequence). CDR3 coding DNA: TGTGCCTGGAGTGTTCGCCGGGATCCCCTCTACGAGCAGTACTTC. Translation gives CAWSVRRDPLYEQYF.

The rearrangement links TRBV9 to TRBJ1-2; a possible D gene is TRBD1 (6 bases). V was pared by 5 bases and J by 5 bases, with 13 bases between. This CDR3 contains 13 residues. CDR1 is SGDLS and CDR2 is YYNGEE in the germline V gene. The CDR3 sequence is CASSEQGVYGYTF. In DNA form, the CDR3 reads TGTGCCAGCAGTGAACAGGGTGTATATGGCTACACCTTC.

The V call is TRBV4-3, the J call TRBJ1-5; D ambiguous. This CDR3 is 13 amino acids long. The germline CDR1 and CDR2 sequences are LGHNA and YSLEER. V lost 4 bases, J lost 7 bases, and 11 bases lay in between. The CDR3 bases are TGCGCCAGCAGCCCGGAGGAAGGACAGCCCCAGCATTTT. It specifies CASSPEEGQPQHF.

The chain has TRBV6-1 and TRBJ2-6; 8 nucleotides align to TRBD1. Trimming at V came to 11 bases and at J to 0 bases, leaving 6 bases not matched to a gene. This CDR3 is built from 15 residues. In germline, CDR1 is MNHNS, CDR2 SASEGT. The CDR3 spells CAGRTGSSGANVLTF. The CDR3 DNA reads as TGTGCCGGGAGGACAGGGAGCTCTGGGGCCAACGTCCTGACTTTC.

The chain is built from TRBV9 and TRBJ2-7, with D maybe TRBD1 (5 bases). CDR1 SGDLS and CDR2 YYNGEE come from the germline V gene. The CDR3 is 14 residues long. Trimming removed 3 bases from V and 3 bases from J, with 13 bases in between. For the CDR3, the DNA is TGTGCCAGCAGCGCACAGATAGGGGTCTACGAGCAGTACTTC. Encoded protein: CASSAQIGVYEQYF.

The chain couples TRBV10-3 to TRBJ2-2, with 10 positions matching TRBD1. V was clipped by 4 bases and J by 4 bases; unmatched bases: 6. The CDR3 consists of 16 residues. The germline gives CDR1 ENHRY, CDR2 SYGVKD. In nucleotides, the CDR3 is TGTGCCATCAGTGTGACAGGGGGCATGGTCACCGGGGAGCTGTTTTTT. This gives the protein CAISVTGGMVTGELFF.

The sample holds one count of this clone. The junction departs from the called germline gene at one end, perhaps through a read error. The chain uses TRBV11-2 and TRBJ1-1, with a possible D match to TRBD1 (5 bases). Germline CDR1 is SGHAT and CDR2 is FQNNGV. This CDR3 has 14 residues. In DNA, the CDR3 is TGTGCCAGCAGTTTAGAGAGGGGTATTACTGAAGCTTTCTTT. This encodes CASSLERGITEAFF.

About this clone itself: The same CDR3 is also encoded by other DNA sequences in this sample. V usage is TRBV5-1 and J usage is TRBJ2-5; no firm D call. Deletions cut 0 bases from V and 5 bases from J, with 11 bases between. The CDR3 contains 14 residues. The germline gives CDR1 SGHRS, CDR2 YFSETQ. CDR3 region: CASSLGTGRETQYF. In DNA form, the CDR3 reads TGCGCCAGCAGCTTGGGAACTGGGCGGGAGACCCAGTACTTC.

The chain carries TRBV5-1 and TRBJ2-7; 7 nucleotides line up with TRBD1. This CDR3 region has 14 residues. The V segment lost 4 bases and the J segment 3 bases; nucleotides outside the gene matches: 7. The V gene's germline CDR1 is SGHRS and CDR2 YFSETQ. The CDR3 here is CASSTGQVLYEQYF. DNA of the CDR3: TGCGCCAGCAGCACCGGACAGGTTCTCTACGAGCAGTACTTC.

The CDR3 is CASSYNEGGGYTF. CDR3 in DNA: TGTGCCAGCAGTTACAACGAGGGAGGTGGCTACACCTTC. This chain uses TRBV6-5 with TRBJ1-2, with no clear D. Looked up from germline, CDR1 is MNHEY and CDR2 is SVGAGI. Between the trimmed V and J ends, which lost 2 bases and 7 bases, there was a span of 11 bases. The CDR3 has 13 residues.